Below, 26 T cell receptor beta chains from the same sample are listed, as sequenced in a study of kidney transplant recipient with SARS-CoV-2 infection. TCRdb ran MiXCR on the reads and lists one entry per CDR3 protein. The table has approximately 240,000 distinct CDR3 sequences, around 30% seen once. The sample here was a blood sample, taken at baseline and on day 111 from a kidney transplant recipient. These receptors all come from a male patient in his thirties who had COVID-19 and was a kidney transplant recipient. These T cells may partly come from the graft donor.

On this clonotype itself: A clone one base away is much larger, so this may be a read error. This chain's CDR3 is CASSSIVRSRKTYGYTF. The CDR3 nucleotides read TGCGCCAGCAGTTCGATTGTAAGATCGCGAAAGACCTATGGCTACACCTTC. This rearrangement joins TRBV10-1 to TRBJ1-2; D remains ambiguous. There are 17 residues in the CDR3. Between the trimmed V and J ends, which lost 5 bases and 4 bases, there was a span of 23 bases. Germline loops: CDR1 WNHNN, CDR2 SYGVQD (reference sequence).

The table lists this clonotype with many counts. The rearrangement links TRBV7-6 to TRBJ1-2; weak D call: TRBD1 (5 bases). V gave up 5 bases and J gave up 4 bases, with 23 bases separating them. Germline lookup yields CDR1 SGHVS and CDR2 FNYEAQ. The length of the CDR3 is 17 residues. The CDR3 reads CASSRGHESRKTYGYTF. The CDR3 DNA reads as TGTGCCAGCAGCAGAGGACATGAATCTCGAAAGACCTATGGCTACACCTTC. The whole variable domain, remainder taken from reference TRBV7-6 and TRBJ1-2, is GAGVSQSPRYKVTKRGQDVALRCDPISGHVSLYWYRQALGQGPEFLTYFNYEAQQDKSGLPNDRFSAERPEGSISTLTIQRTEQRDSAMYRCASSRGHESRKTYGYTFGSGTRLTVV.

In its sample, this clonotype was seen many times. V gene TRBV19 combines with J gene TRBJ2-5; TRBD2 matches at 8 bases. CDR1 is LNHDA, CDR2 SQIVND, per germline (reference sequence). V dropped 5 bases and J dropped 4; count of bases not matched to a gene: 9. The CDR3 has 15 residues. CDR3 sequence: CASSGRGGLGETQYF. The DNA for the CDR3 is TGTGCCAGTAGTGGCCGGGGGGGGCTCGGAGAGACCCAGTACTTC.

With regard to this clonotype: Given a much more abundant clone one base away, this may be a read error. The chain carries TRBV7-7 and TRBJ1-2; D is unclear. Germline-derived CDR1 and CDR2 are SSHAT and FNYEAQ (reference sequence). The CDR3 sequence is 17 residues long. This chain's CDR3 is CAGSTFTKCRKTYGYTF. CDR3 coding DNA: TGTGCCGGCAGCACGTTTACTAAGTGCCGAAAGACCTATGGCTACACCTTC.

With respect to this clonotype: A much larger clone differs by one base, so this may be a read error. This CDR3 is CTSSWGWSSGANVLTF. CDR3 DNA sequence: TGTACCAGCAGTTGGGGCTGGAGCTCTGGGGCCAACGTCCTGACTTTC. This chain connects TRBV28 to TRBJ2-6; TRBD1 might be the D (5 bases). The germline gives CDR1 MDHEN, CDR2 SYDVKM. This CDR3 region has 16 residues.

The sample holds many counts of this clonotype. The chain is built from TRBV6-5 and TRBJ2-7; 10 bases are a match to TRBD1. Germline CDR1 and CDR2: MNHEY and SVGAGI. The CDR3 sequence is 15 residues long. V was pared by 5 bases and J by 3 bases, with 7 bases of the junction left unmatched. The DNA for the CDR3 is TGTGCCAGCAGTGACCGGGACAGGGGCTACTACGAGCAGTACTTC. This encodes CASSDRDRGYYEQYF.

As concerns this clonotype: A clone one base away is much larger, so this may be a read error. The gene calls are TRBV6-5 and TRBJ2-7; 9 positions match TRBD1. CDR3 length: 14 amino acids. Germline V gene data show CDR1 as MNHEY and CDR2 as SVGAGI. The CDR3 DNA sequence: TGTGCCAGCTGGGGAGGGACAGGGACCTACGGGCAGTACTTC. Translated, it gives CASWGGTGTYGQYF.

This clonotype showed up many times. This chain links TRBV12-2 with TRBJ1-2. TRBV12-2 is a recognized pseudogene. This CDR3 is built from 17 residues. CDR3 DNA sequence: TGTGTAAGTCGCGTTGGGTTGACTCCACGAAAGACCTATGGCTACACCTTC. The encoded protein is CVSRVGLTPRKTYGYTF.

The table lists this clonotype with many counts. The gene calls are TRBV3-1 and TRBJ1-1; D is unclear. Germline lookup yields CDR1 LGHDT and CDR2 YNNKEL (reference sequence). Trimming removed 1 base from V and 4 bases from J, with 7 bases in between. This CDR3 is 13 amino acids long. CDR3 in amino acids: CASSQVLSTEAFF. As DNA, the CDR3 is TGTGCCAGCAGCCAAGTTTTAAGCACTGAAGCTTTCTTT. Full variable domain (outside the CDR3, taken from reference TRBV3-1 and TRBJ1-1): DTAVSQTPKYLVTQMGNDKSIKCEQNLGHDTMYWYKQDSKKFLKIMFSYNNKELIINETVPNRFSPKSPDKAHLNLHINSLELGDSAVYFCASSQVLSTEAFFGQGTRLTVV.

This clonotype was detected many times. The CDR3 spells CASSPTSGRANTGELFF. The CDR3 bases are TGTGCCAGCAGCCCGACTAGCGGGAGAGCGAACACCGGGGAGCTGTTTTTT. The chain employs TRBV6-6 and TRBJ2-2; the match to TRBD2 covers 12 bases. This CDR3 contains 17 residues. Trimming cost V 6 bases and J 0 bases; bases outside gene matches: 5. CDR1 and CDR2 (germline): MNHNY, SVGAGI (reference sequence).

In regard to this clonotype: A clone one base away is much larger, so this may be a read error. The CDR3 DNA sequence: TGTACCAGCAGCTCGGGAGGGAGCAATCAGCCCCAGCATTTT. It translates to CTSSSGGSNQPQHF. The chain couples TRBV5-4 to TRBJ1-5; no reliable D call. This CDR3 has 14 amino acids. Per germline, CDR1 SGHNT and CDR2 YYREEE (reference sequence). Full variable domain (missing parts from reference TRBV5-4 and TRBJ1-5): ETGVTQSPTHLIKTRGQQVTLRCSSQSGHNTVSWYQQALGQGPQFIFQYYREEENGRGNFPPRFSGLQFPNYSSELNVNALELDDSALYLCTSSSGGSNQPQHFGDGTRLSIL.

In regard to this clonotype: A much larger clone sits a single nucleotide away, making a read error possible. The chain uses TRBV5-1 and TRBJ1-2, with D unclear. Trimming cost V 4 bases and J 4 bases, with 11 bases left between them. Germline V gene sequence: CDR1 SGHRS, CDR2 YFSETQ. The CDR3 loop spans 13 amino acids. This chain's CDR3 is CASSLSRTYGYTF. The CDR3 DNA is TGCGCCAGCAGCCTCAGCCGGACCTATGGCTACACCTTC.

This clonotype was detected many times. This chain uses TRBV7-9 with TRBJ2-5; D gene ambiguous. The CDR3 loop spans 13 amino acids. Germline V CDR1 and CDR2: SEHNR, FQNEAQ (reference sequence). Deletions cut 7 bases from V and 5 bases from J, with 14 bases between. CDR3 loop: CASTASLGETQYF. The CDR3 nucleotides are TGTGCCAGCACCGCCTCCCTAGGGGAGACCCAGTACTTC. The full variable domain, rest sourced from reference TRBV7-9 and TRBJ2-5, is DTGVSQNPRHKITKRGQNVTFRCDPISEHNRLYWYRQTLGQGPEFLTYFQNEAQLEKSRLLSDRFSAERPKGSFSTLEIQRTEQGDSAMYLCASTASLGETQYFGPGTRLLVL.

This chain joins TRBV20-1 and TRBJ2-1; 11 bases fit TRBD2. V dropped 6 bases and J dropped 3; count of bases not matched to a gene: 4. This CDR3 comprises 14 residues. Germline CDR1 and CDR2: DFQATT and SNEGSKA (reference sequence). This chain's CDR3 is CSALGLADYNEQFF. The CDR3 nucleotides are TGCAGTGCCCTGGGACTAGCGGACTACAATGAGCAGTTCTTC.

The sample holds many counts of this clonotype. The chain recombines TRBV10-2 with TRBJ1-2; D gene unclear. This CDR3 spans 17 amino acids. Trimming stripped 5 bases from V and 4 bases from J, with 23 bases between. Germline loops: CDR1 WSHSY, CDR2 SAAADI. CDR3 loop: CASSFTDTSRKTYGYTF. The CDR3 nucleotides are TGCGCCAGCAGTTTCACAGACACTTCTAGAAAGACCTATGGCTACACCTTC.

This clonotype was seen at least ten times. The chain couples TRBV28 to TRBJ2-2; no definite D call. The CDR3 extends over 13 amino acids. Germline V gene sequence: CDR1 MDHEN, CDR2 SYDVKM. V was trimmed by 3 bases and J by 7 bases, leaving 9 bases between them. The CDR3 is CASSFLGYGELFF. The CDR3 bases are TGTGCCAGCAGTTTTCTGGGATACGGGGAGCTGTTTTTT.

The rearrangement uses TRBV20-1 and TRBJ2-3; 7 bases fit TRBD2. V gave up 1 base and J gave up 1 base; unmatched junction bases: 5. Germline loops: CDR1 DFQATT, CDR2 SNEGSKA (reference sequence). The CDR3 extends over 15 amino acids. The CDR3 is CSARVTSAGTDTQYF. The CDR3 region has the DNA TGCAGTGCTAGAGTTACTAGCGCTGGCACAGATACGCAGTATTTT.

This clonotype was recorded at least ten times. J is TRBJ1-2 and V is TRBV6-4; D is ambiguous. Trimming took 3 bases from V and 4 from J, leaving 21 bases between them. There are 17 residues in the CDR3. Germline V gene sequence: CDR1 MRHNA, CDR2 SNTAGT. The CDR3: CASSERRSHGKTYGYTF. In DNA, the CDR3 is TGTGCCAGCAGTGAACGGCGCTCACACGGAAAGACCTATGGCTACACCTTC.

At least ten counts were recorded for this clonotype. The chain carries TRBV7-8 and TRBJ2-1, with D maybe TRBD2 (5 bases). The CDR3 extends over 16 amino acids. Germline V gives CDR1 SGHVS, CDR2 FQNEAQ. The V end lost 0 bases, the J end lost 2 bases, and 11 bases lay between the germline ends. CDR3 DNA: TGTGCCAGCAGCTTAGCGGGGAGCGGTACCTACAATGAGCAGTTCTTC. Translation gives CASSLAGSGTYNEQFF.

This clonotype was observed many times. The chain is built from TRBV5-4 and TRBJ1-2; no clear D. Germline lookup yields CDR1 SGHNT and CDR2 YYREEE (reference sequence). V lost 7 bases and J 4 bases, leaving 23 bases between the germline ends. The CDR3 covers 16 residues. The CDR3 here is CASVLFVPGKTYGYTF. Here the CDR3 DNA reads TGTGCCAGCGTATTGTTCGTACCAGGAAAGACCTATGGCTACACCTTC.

This clonotype was recorded at least ten times. The rearrangement joins TRBV19 to TRBJ1-1; D possibly corresponds to TRBD1 (5 bases). The CDR3 sequence is 14 residues long. Looked up from germline, CDR1 is LNHDA and CDR2 is SQIVND (reference sequence). V lost 3 bases and J lost 3, with 11 bases in between. CDR3 nucleotides: TGTGCCAGTAGTATTTGGTCGGGGGACACTGAAGCTTTCTTT. It encodes CASSIWSGDTEAFF.

Notes on this clonotype: A much larger clone differs by one base, so this may be a read error. V usage is TRBV6-1 and J usage is TRBJ1-6; D not resolved. Germline-derived CDR1 and CDR2 are MNHNS and SASEGT. CDR3 size: 15 residues. In DNA, the CDR3 is TGTGCCAGCAGTGAATCGGCAGTTCTTAATTTACCCCTCCACTTT. This codes for CASSESAVLNLPLHF.

This clonotype has just one count. A single base separates this from a much larger clone, so it may be a read error. This chain links TRBV6-4 with TRBJ1-2; tentatively, D is TRBD1 (5 bases). The length of the CDR3 is 17 residues. Germline V gene data show CDR1 as MRHNA and CDR2 as SNTAGT. Trimming took off 5 bases at V and 4 bases at J, with 23 bases between the two ends. The DNA for the CDR3 is TGTGCCAGCAGTATGGACATCTCACACGGAAAGACCTATGGCTACACCTTC. It codes for CASSMDISHGKTYGYTF.

V and J are TRBV7-1 and TRBJ1-2; the D is unclear. TRBV7-1 is annotated as an ORF whose role is uncertain. CDR3 length: 17 amino acids. Trimming removed 5 bases from V and 4 bases from J, with 23 bases in between. The CDR3 coding sequence is TGTGCCAGCAGCGGGATGGGTCACGAGGGAAAGACCTATGGCTACACCTTC. Its protein product is CASSGMGHEGKTYGYTF.

For this clonotype: A read error may explain this, as a much larger clone is one base away. The CDR3 sequence: CASSQRQNDNSPLHF. In nucleotides, the CDR3 is TGTGCCAGCAGCCAACGACAGAACGATAATTCACCCCTCCACTTT. The gene calls are TRBV16 and TRBJ1-6; tentative D call: TRBD1 (5 bases). Between the trimmed V and J ends, which lost 2 bases and 5 bases, there was a span of 10 bases. Germline CDR1 reads KGHSY; CDR2 reads FQNENV. This CDR3 is built from 15 residues.

In the case of this clonotype: A read error may explain this, as a much larger clone is one base away. The chain combines TRBV3-2 with TRBJ1-1. TRBV3-2 is labeled a pseudogene. The CDR3 covers 14 residues. CDR3 DNA: TGTGCCAGCAAGGGTTTAGGGCTAACCACTGAAGCTTTCTTT. Protein product: CASKGLGLTTEAFF.